Listed below are T cell receptor beta chains from one sample, sequenced in a study of memory CD4+ T cells and cytomegalovirus serostatus. Measured with immunoSEQ multiplex PCR; TCRdb has only the in-frame clones, and not every one. The profile shows 80,000 or so clones, under 80% of them singletons. Material for sequencing was memory CD4+ T cells from blood. The receptor source for this set is an adult in good health and CMV-seropositive. The conserved cysteine and the conserved F or W are not part of the CDR3 here. D genes are given only for firm matches.

D gene: TRBD2; CDR3 length: 12; V gene: TRBV7-2; J gene: TRBJ2-7; CDR3 protein: ASSFGGGSYEQY
D gene: TRBD1; CDR3 length: 14; V gene: TRBV6-5; J gene: TRBJ1-1; CDR3 protein: ASSYLSGTGGTEAF
D gene: TRBD2; CDR3 length: 13; V gene: TRBV5-1; J gene: TRBJ2-1; CDR3 protein: ASSLGTSGYNEQF
D gene: TRBD2; CDR3 length: 12; V gene: TRBV7-2; J gene: TRBJ2-7; CDR3 protein: ASSFRTSSYEQY
D gene: TRBD2; CDR3 length: 14; V gene: TRBV15; J gene: TRBJ2-7; CDR3 protein: ATRPMGGLGAYEQY
D gene: -; CDR3 length: 14; V gene: TRBV5-5; J gene: TRBJ1-3; CDR3 protein: ASSLVAGSSGNTIY
D gene: -; CDR3 length: 11; V gene: TRBV2; J gene: TRBJ1-1; CDR3 protein: ATRREMNTEAF
D gene: TRBD2; CDR3 length: 13; V gene: TRBV7-2; J gene: TRBJ2-3; CDR3 protein: ASSPNSGGTDTQY
D gene: -; CDR3 length: 10; V gene: TRBV28; J gene: TRBJ2-3; CDR3 protein: ASSAGQSDQY
D gene: -; CDR3 length: 12; V gene: TRBV19; J gene: TRBJ1-1; CDR3 protein: ASSRGGGLNEAF
D gene: TRBD1; CDR3 length: 14; V gene: TRBV29-1; J gene: TRBJ1-1; CDR3 protein: SVVIVRWDRETEAF
D gene: TRBD2; CDR3 length: 12; V gene: TRBV6-5; J gene: TRBJ2-7; CDR3 protein: ASSLAGSSYEQY
D gene: -; CDR3 length: 12; V gene: TRBV10-3; J gene: TRBJ1-4; CDR3 protein: ATAPGQLNEKLF
D gene: TRBD1; CDR3 length: 14; V gene: TRBV5-4; J gene: TRBJ2-3; CDR3 protein: ASSLTGTGGSDTQY
D gene: TRBD1; CDR3 length: 10; V gene: TRBV6-1; J gene: TRBJ1-2; CDR3 protein: ASSEDRGGYT
D gene: TRBD2; CDR3 length: 14; V gene: TRBV2; J gene: TRBJ2-5; CDR3 protein: ASSGTSGTLQETQY
D gene: TRBD1; CDR3 length: 12; V gene: TRBV6-6; J gene: TRBJ2-1; CDR3 protein: ASILQGIGNEQF
D gene: TRBD1; CDR3 length: 13; V gene: TRBV6-1; J gene: TRBJ1-5; CDR3 protein: ASMVTGGQDQPQH
D gene: -; CDR3 length: 10; V gene: TRBV29-1; J gene: TRBJ1-4; CDR3 protein: SGGETNEKLF
D gene: TRBD1; CDR3 length: 11; V gene: TRBV28; J gene: TRBJ1-3; CDR3 protein: ASIGGQRRPIY
D gene: TRBD1; CDR3 length: 13; V gene: TRBV5-1; J gene: TRBJ2-7; CDR3 protein: ASSLETGEPYEQY
D gene: -; CDR3 length: 11; V gene: TRBV19; J gene: TRBJ1-2; CDR3 protein: ASSIGRAYGYT
D gene: -; CDR3 length: 14; V gene: TRBV5-1; J gene: TRBJ2-3; CDR3 protein: ASSLGGRPSTDTQY
D gene: -; CDR3 length: 10; V gene: TRBV7-9; J gene: TRBJ1-1; CDR3 protein: ASSLTNTEAF
D gene: TRBD2; CDR3 length: 15; V gene: TRBV5-8; J gene: TRBJ2-1; CDR3 protein: ASSSSGRLAGYNEQF
D gene: -; CDR3 length: 11; V gene: TRBV5-5; J gene: TRBJ1-5; CDR3 protein: ASSLTGMEPQH
D gene: -; CDR3 length: 12; V gene: TRBV7-2; J gene: TRBJ2-5; CDR3 protein: ASSPSGVTETQY
D gene: -; CDR3 length: 12; V gene: TRBV11-2; J gene: TRBJ1-2; CDR3 protein: ASSLYRVSDGYT
D gene: -; CDR3 length: 10; V gene: TRBV30; J gene: TRBJ2-7; CDR3 protein: AWRGSSSEQY
D gene: -; CDR3 length: 11; V gene: TRBV27; J gene: TRBJ1-1; CDR3 protein: ASRSRRNTEAF
D gene: TRBD1; CDR3 length: 12; V gene: TRBV2; J gene: TRBJ1-3; CDR3 protein: ASSVRDRGDTIY
D gene: TRBD1; CDR3 length: 15; V gene: TRBV5-4; J gene: TRBJ1-1; CDR3 protein: ASSLEGTGRQGTEAF
D gene: -; CDR3 length: 10; V gene: TRBV2; J gene: TRBJ1-4; CDR3 protein: ASNGAGEKLF
D gene: -; CDR3 length: 11; V gene: TRBV4-2; J gene: TRBJ1-5; CDR3 protein: ASSPDRNQPQH
D gene: -; CDR3 length: 12; V gene: TRBV7-9; J gene: TRBJ2-3; CDR3 protein: ASSLVWSSDTQY
D gene: -; CDR3 length: 13; V gene: TRBV4-2; J gene: TRBJ1-2; CDR3 protein: ASSQELGQVYGYT
D gene: -; CDR3 length: 13; V gene: TRBV14; J gene: TRBJ2-1; CDR3 protein: ASSQDRARSKWQF
D gene: TRBD1; CDR3 length: 14; V gene: TRBV11-3; J gene: TRBJ2-1; CDR3 protein: ASSSPGTARVNEQF
D gene: TRBD1; CDR3 length: 12; V gene: TRBV5-1; J gene: TRBJ1-1; CDR3 protein: ASSTSRGQTEAF
D gene: -; CDR3 length: 11; V gene: TRBV2; J gene: TRBJ1-1; CDR3 protein: ASIWGADTEAF
D gene: TRBD1; CDR3 length: 10; V gene: TRBV7-2; J gene: TRBJ2-7; CDR3 protein: ASSSWTGEQY
D gene: -; CDR3 length: 14; V gene: TRBV6-1; J gene: TRBJ1-5; CDR3 protein: ASSGTASYSNQPQH
D gene: -; CDR3 length: 10; V gene: TRBV6-5; J gene: TRBJ2-3; CDR3 protein: ASRDQTDTQY
D gene: TRBD1; CDR3 length: 11; V gene: TRBV11-3; J gene: TRBJ1-2; CDR3 protein: ASSWTGLGGYT
D gene: TRBD1; CDR3 length: 14; V gene: TRBV2; J gene: TRBJ1-1; CDR3 protein: ASSGGEGAGNTEAF
D gene: -; CDR3 length: 11; V gene: TRBV27; J gene: TRBJ2-5; CDR3 protein: ASGGTLTETQY
D gene: -; CDR3 length: 9; V gene: TRBV30; J gene: TRBJ1-4; CDR3 protein: ASDDNEKLF
D gene: -; CDR3 length: 10; V gene: TRBV7-2; J gene: TRBJ1-1; CDR3 protein: ASSRARQEAF
D gene: -; CDR3 length: 13; V gene: TRBV4-2; J gene: TRBJ2-7; CDR3 protein: ASSQDQIAVYEQY
D gene: -; CDR3 length: 11; V gene: TRBV14; J gene: TRBJ1-1; CDR3 protein: ASRRGGTTEAF
D gene: -; CDR3 length: 13; V gene: TRBV11-2; J gene: TRBJ1-3; CDR3 protein: ASSLAGFSGNTIY
D gene: TRBD2; CDR3 length: 12; V gene: TRBV2; J gene: TRBJ2-1; CDR3 protein: ASSVRLAGIGQF
D gene: -; CDR3 length: 11; V gene: TRBV7-9; J gene: TRBJ1-2; CDR3 protein: ASSLDTVYGYT
D gene: TRBD1; CDR3 length: 16; V gene: TRBV11-3; J gene: TRBJ1-2; CDR3 protein: ASSLGTGQGYSNYGYT